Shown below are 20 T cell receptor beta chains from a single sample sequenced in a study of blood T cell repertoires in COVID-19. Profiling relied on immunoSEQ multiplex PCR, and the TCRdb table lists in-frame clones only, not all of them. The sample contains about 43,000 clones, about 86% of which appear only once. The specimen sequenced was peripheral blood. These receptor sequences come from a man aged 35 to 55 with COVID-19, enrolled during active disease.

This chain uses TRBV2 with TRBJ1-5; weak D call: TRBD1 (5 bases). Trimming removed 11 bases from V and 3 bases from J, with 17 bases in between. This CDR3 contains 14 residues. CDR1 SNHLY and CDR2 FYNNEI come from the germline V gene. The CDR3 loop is CAASLGGNNQPQHF. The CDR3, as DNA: TGTGCCGCCTCCTTGGGGGGAAACAATCAGCCCCAGCATTTT.

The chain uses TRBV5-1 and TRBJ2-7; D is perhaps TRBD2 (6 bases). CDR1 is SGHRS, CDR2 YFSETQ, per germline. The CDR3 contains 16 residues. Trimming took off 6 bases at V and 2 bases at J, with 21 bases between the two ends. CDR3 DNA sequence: TGCGCCAGCACAAGGCTTAGCGGTACACCAGCCTACGAGCAGTACTTC. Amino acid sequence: CASTRLSGTPAYEQYF.

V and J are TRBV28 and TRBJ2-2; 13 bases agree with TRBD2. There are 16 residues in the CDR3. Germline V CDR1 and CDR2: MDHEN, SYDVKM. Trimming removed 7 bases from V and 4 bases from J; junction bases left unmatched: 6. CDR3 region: CASKGLAGISTGELFF. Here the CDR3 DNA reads TGTGCCAGCAAGGGACTAGCGGGGATTAGCACCGGGGAGCTGTTTTTT.

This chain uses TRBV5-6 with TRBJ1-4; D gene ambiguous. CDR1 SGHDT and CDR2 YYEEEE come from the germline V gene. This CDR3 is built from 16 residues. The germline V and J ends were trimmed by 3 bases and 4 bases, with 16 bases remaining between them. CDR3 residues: CASSYEPGIYNEKLFF. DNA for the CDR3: TGTGCCAGCAGCTATGAACCCGGGATATATAATGAAAAACTGTTTTTT.

This CDR3 reads CSVEGRGLAGGPGEQYF. CDR3 bases: TGCAGCGTTGAAGGAAGGGGGCTAGCGGGAGGGCCGGGCGAGCAGTACTTC. The chain recombines TRBV29-1 with TRBJ2-7, with 12 bases fitting TRBD2. This CDR3 comprises 17 residues. The trim removed 1 base at V and 6 bases at J, leaving 13 bases unmatched. Germline CDR1 reads SQVTM; CDR2 reads ANQGSEA.

The CDR3 protein is CASSQAVDRVREKLFF. The CDR3 coding sequence is TGTGCCAGCAGCCAAGCGGTGGACAGGGTGAGAGAAAAACTGTTTTTT. The chain uses TRBV14 and TRBJ1-4; 8 nucleotides agree with TRBD1. J was trimmed by 8 bases and V by 1 base; bases with no gene match: 9. The germline V gene has CDR1 SGHDN and CDR2 FVKESK. The CDR3 loop spans 16 amino acids.

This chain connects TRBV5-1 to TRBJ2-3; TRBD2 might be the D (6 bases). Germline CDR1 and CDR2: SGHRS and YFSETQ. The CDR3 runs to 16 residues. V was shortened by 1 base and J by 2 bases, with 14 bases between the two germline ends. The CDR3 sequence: CASSLSPWEATDTQYF. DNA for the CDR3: TGCGCCAGCAGCTTGAGTCCCTGGGAGGCCACAGATACGCAGTATTTT. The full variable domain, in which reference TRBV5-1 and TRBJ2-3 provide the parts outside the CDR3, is KAGVTQTPRYLIKTRGQQVTLSCSPISGHRSVSWYQQTPGQGLQFLFEYFSETQRNKGNFPGRFSGRQFSNSRSEMNVSTLELGDSALYLCASSLSPWEATDTQYFGPGTRLTVL.

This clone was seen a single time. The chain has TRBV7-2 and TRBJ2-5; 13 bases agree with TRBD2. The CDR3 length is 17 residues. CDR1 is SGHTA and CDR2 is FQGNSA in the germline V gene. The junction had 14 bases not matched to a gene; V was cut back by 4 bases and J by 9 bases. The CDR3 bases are TGTGCCAGCAGCTGGAAATTGGGACTAGCGGGGACGGGGGCCCAGTACTTC. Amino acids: CASSWKLGLAGTGAQYF.

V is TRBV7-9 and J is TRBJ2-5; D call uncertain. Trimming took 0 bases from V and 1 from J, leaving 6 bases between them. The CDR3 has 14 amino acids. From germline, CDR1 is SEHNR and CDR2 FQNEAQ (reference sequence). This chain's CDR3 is CASSLAQLQETQYF. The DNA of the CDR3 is TGTGCCAGCAGCTTAGCACAGCTCCAAGAGACCCAGTACTTC.

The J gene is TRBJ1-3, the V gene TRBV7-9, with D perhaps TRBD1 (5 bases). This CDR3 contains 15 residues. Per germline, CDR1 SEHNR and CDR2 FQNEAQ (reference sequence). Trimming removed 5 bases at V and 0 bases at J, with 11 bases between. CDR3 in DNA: TGTGCCAGCAGCAAACAGGCAAGCTCTGGAAACACCATATATTTT. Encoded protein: CASSKQASSGNTIYF.

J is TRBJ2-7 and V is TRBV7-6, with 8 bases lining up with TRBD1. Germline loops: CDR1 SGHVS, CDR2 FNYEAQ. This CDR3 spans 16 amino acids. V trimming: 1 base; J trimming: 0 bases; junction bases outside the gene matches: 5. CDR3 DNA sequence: TGTGCCAGCAGCTTAGTCTCAGGGGGCAGCTCCTACGAGCAGTACTTC. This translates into CASSLVSGGSSYEQYF.

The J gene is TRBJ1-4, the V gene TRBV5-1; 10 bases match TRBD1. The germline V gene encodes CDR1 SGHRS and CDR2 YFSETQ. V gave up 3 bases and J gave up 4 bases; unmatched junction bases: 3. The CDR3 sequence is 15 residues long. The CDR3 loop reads CASSWGDRGNEKLFF. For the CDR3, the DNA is TGCGCCAGCAGCTGGGGGGACAGGGGTAATGAAAAACTGTTTTTT.

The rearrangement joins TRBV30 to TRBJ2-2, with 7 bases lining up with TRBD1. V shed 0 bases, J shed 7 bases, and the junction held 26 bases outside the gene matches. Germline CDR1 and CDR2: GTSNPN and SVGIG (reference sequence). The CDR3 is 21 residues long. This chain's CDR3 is CAWSVRNGDRANIRDSGELFF. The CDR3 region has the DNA TGTGCCTGGAGTGTAAGGAATGGAGACAGGGCCAACATAAGGGATAGCGGGGAGCTGTTTTTT.

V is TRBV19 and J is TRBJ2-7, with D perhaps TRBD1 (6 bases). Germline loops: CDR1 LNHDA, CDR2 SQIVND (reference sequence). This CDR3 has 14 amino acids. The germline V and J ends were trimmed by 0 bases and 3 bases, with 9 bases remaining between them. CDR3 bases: TGTGCCAGTAGTATAGAGGACAGCCGCTACGAGCAGTACTTC. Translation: CASSIEDSRYEQYF.

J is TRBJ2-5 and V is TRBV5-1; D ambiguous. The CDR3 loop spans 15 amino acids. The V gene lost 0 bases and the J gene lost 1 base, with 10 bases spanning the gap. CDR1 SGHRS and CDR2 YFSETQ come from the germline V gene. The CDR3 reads CASSLAVQAQETQYF. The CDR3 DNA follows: TGCGCCAGCAGCTTGGCCGTTCAGGCCCAAGAGACCCAGTACTTC.

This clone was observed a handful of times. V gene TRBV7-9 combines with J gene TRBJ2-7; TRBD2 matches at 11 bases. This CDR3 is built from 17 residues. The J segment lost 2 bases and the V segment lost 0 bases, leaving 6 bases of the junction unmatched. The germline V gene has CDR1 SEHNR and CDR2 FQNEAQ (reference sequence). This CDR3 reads CASSLARGTSGTYEQYF. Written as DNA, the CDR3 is TGTGCCAGCAGCTTAGCGAGGGGGACTAGCGGAACCTACGAGCAGTACTTC. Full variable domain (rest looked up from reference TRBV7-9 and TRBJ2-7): DTGVSQNPRHKITKRGQNVTFRCDPISEHNRLYWYRQTLGQGPEFLTYFQNEAQLEKSRLLSDRFSAERPKGSFSTLEIQRTEQGDSAMYLCASSLARGTSGTYEQYFGPGTRLTVT.

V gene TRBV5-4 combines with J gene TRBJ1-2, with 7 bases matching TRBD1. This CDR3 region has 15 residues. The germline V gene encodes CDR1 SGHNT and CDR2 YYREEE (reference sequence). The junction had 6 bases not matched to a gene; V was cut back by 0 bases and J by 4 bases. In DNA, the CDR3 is TGTGCCAGCAGCTTGGGGAGGGGGCAGCCCTATGGCTACACCTTC. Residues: CASSLGRGQPYGYTF.

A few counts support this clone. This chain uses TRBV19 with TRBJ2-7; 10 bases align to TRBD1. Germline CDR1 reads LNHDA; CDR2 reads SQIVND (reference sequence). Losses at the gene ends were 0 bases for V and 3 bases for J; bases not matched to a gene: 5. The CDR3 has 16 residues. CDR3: CASSIERTGGIYEQYF. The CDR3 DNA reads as TGTGCCAGTAGTATAGAAAGGACAGGGGGAATCTACGAGCAGTACTTC.

The CDR3: CASRPGQYATNEKLFF. The CDR3 DNA follows: TGCGCCAGCAGACCTGGACAGTATGCAACTAATGAAAAACTGTTTTTT. The genes are TRBV5-1 and TRBJ1-4; D is perhaps TRBD1 (6 bases). The V end lost 5 bases, the J end lost 0 bases, and 14 bases lay between the germline ends. This CDR3 has 16 amino acids. CDR1 SGHRS and CDR2 YFSETQ come from the germline V gene.

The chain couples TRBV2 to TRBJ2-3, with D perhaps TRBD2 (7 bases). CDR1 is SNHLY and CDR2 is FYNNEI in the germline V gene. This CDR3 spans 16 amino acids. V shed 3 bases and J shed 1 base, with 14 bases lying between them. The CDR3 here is CASSEGGALGTDTQYF. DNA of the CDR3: TGTGCCAGCAGTGAGGGGGGGGCGCTCGGCACAGATACGCAGTATTTT.